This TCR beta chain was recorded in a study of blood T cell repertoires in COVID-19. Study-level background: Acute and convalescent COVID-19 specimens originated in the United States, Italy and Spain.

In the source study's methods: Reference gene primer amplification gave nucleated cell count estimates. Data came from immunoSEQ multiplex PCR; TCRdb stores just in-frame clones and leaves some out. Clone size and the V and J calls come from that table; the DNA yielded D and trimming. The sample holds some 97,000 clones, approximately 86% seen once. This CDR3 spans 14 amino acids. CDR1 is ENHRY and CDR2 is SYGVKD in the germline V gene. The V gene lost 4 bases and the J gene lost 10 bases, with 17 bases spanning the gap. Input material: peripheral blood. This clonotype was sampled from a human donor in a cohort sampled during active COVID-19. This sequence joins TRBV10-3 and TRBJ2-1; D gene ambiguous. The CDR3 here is CAISVFLRHSEQFF. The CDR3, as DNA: TGTGCCATCAGTGTCTTTCTGCGCCACTCGGAGCAGTTCTTC.